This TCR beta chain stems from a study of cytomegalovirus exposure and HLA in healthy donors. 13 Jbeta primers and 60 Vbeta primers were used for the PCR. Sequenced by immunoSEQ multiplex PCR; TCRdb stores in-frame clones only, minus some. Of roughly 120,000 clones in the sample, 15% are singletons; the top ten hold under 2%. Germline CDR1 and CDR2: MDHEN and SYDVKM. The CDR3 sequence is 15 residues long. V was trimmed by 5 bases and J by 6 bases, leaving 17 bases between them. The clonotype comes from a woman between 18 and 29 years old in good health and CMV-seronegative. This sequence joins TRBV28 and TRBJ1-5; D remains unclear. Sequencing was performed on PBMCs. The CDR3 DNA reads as TGTGCCAGCAGTCATGGGGAGACTACCCTTCAGCCCCAGCATTTT. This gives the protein CASSHGETTLQPQHF.